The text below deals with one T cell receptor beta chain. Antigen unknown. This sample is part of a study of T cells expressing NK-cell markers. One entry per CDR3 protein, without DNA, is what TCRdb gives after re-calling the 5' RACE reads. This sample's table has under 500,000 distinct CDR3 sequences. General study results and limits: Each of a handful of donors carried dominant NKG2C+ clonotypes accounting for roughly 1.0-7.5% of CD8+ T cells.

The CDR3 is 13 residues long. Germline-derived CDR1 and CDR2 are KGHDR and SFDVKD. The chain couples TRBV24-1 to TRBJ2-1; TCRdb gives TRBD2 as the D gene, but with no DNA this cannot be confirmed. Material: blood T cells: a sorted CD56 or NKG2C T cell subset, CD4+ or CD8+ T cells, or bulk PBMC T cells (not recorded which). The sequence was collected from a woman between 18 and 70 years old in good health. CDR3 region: CATSEAGSNEQFF.